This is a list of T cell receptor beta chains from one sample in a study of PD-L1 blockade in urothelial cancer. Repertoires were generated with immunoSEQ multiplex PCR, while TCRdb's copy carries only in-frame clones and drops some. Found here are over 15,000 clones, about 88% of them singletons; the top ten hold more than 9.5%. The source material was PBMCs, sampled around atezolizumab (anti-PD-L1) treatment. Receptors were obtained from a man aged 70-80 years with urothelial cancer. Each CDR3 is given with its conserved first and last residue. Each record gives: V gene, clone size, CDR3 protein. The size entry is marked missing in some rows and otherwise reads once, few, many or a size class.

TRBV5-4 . CASSLDWNTEAFF
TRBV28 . CAITRQGALWGYTF
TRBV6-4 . CASRDRTNSPLHF
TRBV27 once CASSLVGPFSGYTF
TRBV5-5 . CASSRYGTGYLTEGYEQYF
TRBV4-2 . CASSLYLTGTSYEQYF
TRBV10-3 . CAISEVLYEQYF
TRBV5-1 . CASSSPPWAEQFF
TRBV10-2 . CASKYSGGAGGELFF
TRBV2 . CASSDGLAGAKEQFF
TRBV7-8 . CASRPRQDTAYEQYF
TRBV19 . CATSDRGRDGYTF
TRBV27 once CASSRIGQGETQYF
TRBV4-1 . CASSQETGGSTEAFF
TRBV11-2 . CASSEGWGGAGTGEQFF
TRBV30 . CAWARLGVAFF
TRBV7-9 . CASSLPSGQDSTDTQYF
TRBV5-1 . CASSFETNTEAFF
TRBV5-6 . CASNRGTDTQYF
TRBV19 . CASSGSTVGNNEQFF
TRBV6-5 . CASSYLQGLSEAFF
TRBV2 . CASSEVDSNTEAFF
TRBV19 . CASSIYRAGDEKLFF
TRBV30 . CAGSRQGNMNTEAFF
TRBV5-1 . CASIPAPGAVGELFF
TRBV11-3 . CASSLGASGVDTQYF
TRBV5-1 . CASSIIPLAVNEQFF
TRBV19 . CASSTGSYEQYF
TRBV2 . CASSEALEWSSYNEQFF
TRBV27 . CASREQGPTGELFF
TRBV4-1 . CASSQGFYEVSSNQPQHF
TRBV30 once CAWNLGGGNTIYF
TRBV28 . CASSTQGPYYGYTF
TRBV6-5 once CASRRDRGEKLFF